The T cell receptor (beta chain) described here comes from a study of T cell repertoires in cytomegalovirus infection. Study-wide background: CMV infection plus the matching HLA type was flagged by public TCR beta signatures. Findings and limits, study-wide: CMV-specific TCR beta clonotypes restricted by HLA-C dominated the ex vivo response. The cumulative frequency of public TCR beta families identified carriers of CMV plus the relevant HLA.

As regards this clonotype: Antigen: not known.

Each CDR3 protein is one row after TCRdb ran MiXCR on the reads. The sample holds roughly 180,000 distinct CDR3 sequences; about 18% are singletons and the top ten take 20% to 25%. The sequence was obtained from a human donor in good health (CMV status not recorded). Some clones in this sample may be carry-over from other donors' samples. Sequencing used CD8+ T cells from PBMCs.

The CDR3 coding sequence is TGTGCCAGCAGCCTCGTGGGCGGGGGCGCGGATACGCAGTATTTT. It specifies CASSLVGGGADTQYF. The chain has TRBV27 and TRBJ2-3; D may be TRBD2 (7 bases). V lost 6 bases, J lost 6 bases, and 19 bases lay in between. Germline loops: CDR1 MNHEY, CDR2 SMNVEV (reference sequence). The CDR3 consists of 15 residues.